This T cell receptor beta chain was identified during a study of T-cell memory formation after mild COVID-19. Points from the study as a whole: There was a balanced CD4/CD8 profile in clones contracting day 15 to 85, and later expanders leaned CD4+. Contracting CD4+ clones sat mainly in CM and EM; CD8+ in EMRA.

This clonotype was found a few times. Its antigen is unknown. 5'RACE with constant-segment primers built TCRalpha and TCRbeta cDNA libraries with UMIs. TCRdb reprocessed the 5' RACE reads with MiXCR, giving one entry per CDR3 protein. The sample carries 400,000 or so distinct CDR3 sequences, 20% recorded once. Looked up from germline, CDR1 is SGHVS and CDR2 is FQNEAQ. V lost 4 bases to trimming and J lost 2 bases, with 14 bases between them. The CDR3 is 15 amino acids. This receptor was taken from an adult woman who had mild COVID-19 (a few samples of this study predate the infection). Cell type and time point are not known. Sequencing was performed on PBMCs or a T cell subset sorted from them (not recorded which). The chain links TRBV7-8 to TRBJ1-2; the D is unclear. CDR3 protein: CASSSTIGKNYGYTF. The CDR3 DNA reads TGTGCCAGCAGCTCGACCATCGGGAAGAACTATGGCTACACCTTC.